Ten or more counts support the clone carrying this T cell receptor (beta chain). Its antigen remains unidentified. Researchers amplified the TCR beta CDR3 regions from RNA transcripts. Using the HTBI primer set, a first-round RT-PCR was run on the TCR CDR3. TCRdb processed the multiplex PCR reads anew with MiXCR; each CDR3 protein has one entry. The sample has a few hundred thousand distinct CDR3 sequences; 15% are singletons. The record originates from a study of T cells in Graves' hyperthyroidism and ophthalmopathy. Study results and limitations: Ophthalmopathy and stable hyperthyroidism were told apart by a 13 V-J model.

Aged 18 to 65, the patients had hyperthyroidism that was newly diagnosed and had lasted under 2 months. Source material for PBMCs was less than 12 ml fresh peripheral blood. Trimming removed 4 bases at V and 5 bases at J, with 14 bases between. The germline V gene has CDR1 LGHDT and CDR2 YNNKEL (reference sequence). CDR3 length equals 14 residues. Sequencing was done on a sample of blood. This sequence joins TRBV3-1 and TRBJ2-5; D is undetermined. The sequence was collected from a woman in her 30s with Graves' hyperthyroidism. This CDR3 reads CASSPSGPRETQYF. In DNA form, the CDR3 reads TGTGCCAGCAGCCCATCGGGCCCGCGGGAGACCCAGTACTTC.